Included here is one T cell receptor beta chain sequence, with context. Its target is unknown. An immunoSEQ assay, version v3.0, was performed at survey level. Libraries were prepared by immunoSEQ multiplex PCR; TCRdb keeps only in-frame clonotypes and omits some of them. The sample shows fewer than 25,000 clones, 60% to 85% of them seen only once. The CDR3 extends over 13 amino acids. V was clipped by 6 bases and J by 1 base, with 10 bases between them. Germline V gene sequence: CDR1 SQVTM, CDR2 ANQGSEA. The record originates from a study of long-term antiretroviral therapy in people with HIV. Study results and caveats: Clonal populations expanded prior to ART predominated within the repertoire at all time points.

The receptor's source is a woman aged 25 to 45 with HIV. The chain links TRBV29-1 to TRBJ1-3, with D perhaps matching TRBD1 (5 bases). This specimen consisted of unsorted PBMCs, obtained 2.9 years after starting antiretroviral therapy. The DNA for the CDR3 is TGCAGCGTCCTCCAGGGATCTGGAAACACCATATATTTT. This translates into CSVLQGSGNTIYF.